This TCR beta chain was sequenced for a study of cytomegalovirus exposure and HLA in healthy donors. Points from the study as a whole: Sequence variants that were highly shared formed a cluster that was likely a sequencing artifact. Owing to their indistinguishability, certain V segments, notably TRBV6-2 and TRBV6-3, were excluded.

The PCR employed 60 Vbeta primers together with 13 Jbeta primers. Data came from immunoSEQ multiplex PCR; TCRdb stores just in-frame clones and leaves some out. The profile covers 200,000 or so clones, with around 81% appearing a single time and around 2.1% taken by the ten largest. V lost 5 bases, J lost 3 bases, and 7 bases stayed unmatched. The CDR3 runs 16 residues. The germline CDR1 and CDR2 sequences are SEHNR and FQNEAQ (reference sequence). This clone is a singleton in its sample. Its specificity is unknown. V and J are TRBV7-9 and TRBJ2-3; 11 positions match TRBD2. This TCR was recovered from a woman between 18 and 30 years old in good health and CMV-seropositive. The specimen sequenced was PBMCs. The CDR3 protein is CASSLVAGGHTDTQYF. In DNA, the CDR3 is TGTGCCAGCAGCCTGGTAGCGGGGGGGCATACAGATACGCAGTATTTT.